This TCR beta chain is drawn from a study of blood T cell repertoires in COVID-19. Background on the study: The United States, Italy and Spain provided the acute and convalescent COVID-19 samples.

Germline-derived CDR1 and CDR2 are LNHNV and YYDKDF (reference sequence). V lost 1 base, J lost 7 bases, and 9 bases stayed unmatched. The CDR3 has 15 amino acids. Measured with immunoSEQ multiplex PCR; TCRdb has only the in-frame clones, and not every one. Among 150,000 to 200,000 clones, 85% to 95% were seen once, and the ten largest hold under 2%. This chain connects TRBV15 to TRBJ1-2; 7 bases match TRBD1. Sequencing input: peripheral blood. This sequence was found in a woman aged 60-75 years with COVID-19, enrolled during active disease. CDR3 DNA: TGTGCCACCAGCAGAGTTTTACAGGGGTTGTTTGGCTACACCTTC. This translates into CATSRVLQGLFGYTF.